This TCR beta chain originates from a study of blood T cells in healthy people across ages. V gave up 4 bases and J gave up 5 bases, with 14 bases separating them. CDR1 is DFQATT, CDR2 SNEGSKA, per germline (reference sequence). The CDR3 is made up of 13 amino acids. A sample-barcoded 5' primer and a J-beta primer mix were used in a second PCR of roughly 6 to 11 cycles. TCRdb recomputed calls from the 5' RACE reads with MiXCR, one row per CDR3 protein. The sample contains fewer than 2,000,000 distinct CDR3 sequences, around 40% of which appear only once. This clonotype has more than one count but fewer than ten.

The chain carries TRBV20-1 and TRBJ2-5; D ambiguous. The TCR was taken from a human donor in good health. What was sequenced was blood. CDR3 sequence (DNA): TGCAGTGCTATTGATACCGGTCGGGAGACCCAGTACTTC. As protein: CSAIDTGRETQYF.